The 29 T cell receptor beta chains in this list originate from one sample, sequenced in a study of Graves' ophthalmopathy and Graves' hyperthyroidism. For repertoire sequencing, the TCR beta CDR3 regions were amplified from RNA transcripts. RT-PCR in the first round used HTBI primers; a second-round multiplex PCR followed. TCRdb reprocessed the multiplex PCR reads with MiXCR, giving one entry per CDR3 protein. The table lists hundreds of thousands of distinct CDR3 sequences, under 15% of them singletons. The specimen was blood. These receptors all stem from a woman in her twenties or thirties with Graves' ophthalmopathy.

This clonotype came up many times. The V gene is TRBV5-4, the J gene TRBJ1-1; unclear D gene. CDR3 size: 12 residues. V lost 2 bases to trimming and J lost 7 bases, with 9 bases between them. Germline CDR1 SGHNT, CDR2 YYREEE (reference sequence). The CDR3 region is CASSFNAGEAFF. For the CDR3, the DNA is TGTGCCAGCAGCTTTAATGCAGGTGAAGCTTTCTTT.

This clonotype appeared many times. The CDR3 DNA reads as TGTGCCAGCAGCCCCGTACGGAATAGCAATCAGCCCCAGCATTTT. Protein product: CASSPVRNSNQPQHF. This sequence joins TRBV6-5 and TRBJ1-5, with no clear D. Germline assignment: CDR1 MNHEY and CDR2 SVGAGI. The CDR3 sequence is 15 residues long. The germline V and J ends were trimmed by 6 bases and 0 bases, with 12 bases remaining between them.

This clonotype was found a few times. The V and J genes are TRBV30 and TRBJ1-3, with TRBD1 as a possible D gene (5 bases). CDR3 size: 16 residues. Deletions cut 0 bases from V and 0 bases from J, with 12 bases between. The germline CDR1 and CDR2 sequences are GTSNPN and SVGIG (reference sequence). The CDR3 nucleotides read TGTGCCTGGAGTGTAAGGGGCGGACACTCTGGAAACACCATATATTTT. Residues: CAWSVRGGHSGNTIYF. Supplemented by reference TRBV30 and TRBJ1-3, the full variable domain reads SQTIHQWPATLVQPVGSPLSLECTVEGTSNPNLYWYRQAAGRGLQLLFYSVGIGQISSEVPQNLSASRPQDRQFILSSKKLLLSDSGFYLCAWSVRGGHSGNTIYFGEGSWLTVV.

This clonotype was counted many times. J is TRBJ1-1 and V is TRBV29-1; unclear D gene. Trimming shortened V by 5 bases and J by 2 bases, and 18 bases separated the two germline ends. Germline lookup yields CDR1 SQVTM and CDR2 ANQGSEA. The CDR3 sequence is 15 residues long. As DNA, the CDR3 is TGCAGCGTTCCCAAACTCGAGACGGATAACACTGAAGCTTTCTTT. This translates into CSVPKLETDNTEAFF.

The CDR3 loop reads CASSPQGMGSNQPQHF. CDR3 coding DNA: TGTGCCAGCAGTCCCCAAGGAATGGGGAGCAATCAGCCCCAGCATTTT. V usage is TRBV27 and J usage is TRBJ1-5, with D uncertain. CDR3 length: 16 amino acids. Germline V gene data show CDR1 as MNHEY and CDR2 as SMNVEV (reference sequence). Trimming removed 5 bases at V and 1 base at J, with 15 bases between.

This clonotype has ten or more counts. This sequence joins TRBV20-1 and TRBJ2-5; 9 bases match TRBD1. Germline V CDR1 and CDR2: DFQATT, SNEGSKA (reference sequence). The CDR3 covers 15 residues. J gave up 5 bases and V 2 bases, and 9 bases lay outside the gene matches. CDR3 sequence: CSARTERTGDETQYF. CDR3 DNA sequence: TGCAGTGCTAGAACGGAGAGGACAGGGGATGAGACCCAGTACTTC.

This clonotype was observed a handful of times. This could be a read error, since a much larger clone is one nucleotide away. The gene calls are TRBV28 and TRBJ2-7; D may correspond to TRBD1 or TRBD2 (7 bases each). This CDR3 spans 15 amino acids. Germline V gives CDR1 MDHEN, CDR2 SYDVKM. V lost 6 bases, J lost 7 bases, and 22 bases lay in between. The CDR3 DNA sequence: TGTGCCAGCAGCCCCCGGGACAGCGCGGGAGAAGAGCAGTACGTC. Translating it yields CASSPRDSAGEEQYV.

At least ten counts were recorded for this clonotype. The rearrangement uses TRBV6-1 and TRBJ1-1; maybe TRBD1 (5 bases). V shed 6 bases and J shed 10 bases, with 18 bases lying between them. The germline CDR1 and CDR2 sequences are MNHNS and SASEGT. The CDR3 totals 13 residues. The CDR3 loop reads CASRLDTVFRAFF. In DNA, the CDR3 is TGTGCCAGCAGATTGGACACTGTGTTTAGAGCTTTCTTT.

This clonotype has ten or more counts. The chain carries TRBV6-2 or TRBV6-3 and TRBJ2-5; a possible D gene is TRBD1 (7 bases). Germline CDR1 and CDR2: MNHEY and SVGEGT. Trimming removed 2 bases from V and 3 bases from J, with 19 bases in between. The CDR3 runs to 17 residues. This CDR3 reads CASSYPQFQGEEETQYF. The CDR3 DNA follows: TGTGCCAGCAGTTACCCCCAGTTTCAGGGGGAGGAAGAGACCCAGTACTTC.

Note on this clonotype: A read error may explain this, as a much larger clone is one base away. J is TRBJ1-5 and V is TRBV7-2, with D unclear. The CDR3 sequence is 15 residues long. CDR1 and CDR2 (germline): SGHTA, FQGNSA. The V end was cut by 7 bases, the J end by 0 bases, with 13 bases between. The CDR3 is CASIFRADSNQPQHF. CDR3 in DNA: TGTGCCAGCATCTTTCGGGCAGATAGCAATCAGCCCCAGCATTTT.

The gene calls are TRBV19 and TRBJ1-5; tentative D call: TRBD1 (5 bases). The CDR3 is made up of 15 amino acids. V lost 6 bases, J lost 5 bases, and 17 bases lay in between. Germline assignment: CDR1 LNHDA and CDR2 SQIVND (reference sequence). CDR3 protein: CASRDRQNPYQPQHF. Here the CDR3 DNA reads TGTGCCAGTAGAGACAGACAGAATCCTTATCAGCCCCAGCATTTT.

The rearrangement uses TRBV18 and TRBJ1-1; D not certain. The V gene's germline CDR1 is KGHSH and CDR2 LQKENI. The CDR3 consists of 15 residues. With 4 bases removed from V and 2 bases from J, the gap between germline ends came to 14 bases. DNA of the CDR3: TGTGCCAGCTCACGCTCTTACGCACTCAACACTGAAGCTTTCTTT. Translating it yields CASSRSYALNTEAFF.

Ten or more counts support this clonotype. This chain uses TRBV20-1 with TRBJ2-5; D is unresolved. The germline gives CDR1 DFQATT, CDR2 SNEGSKA (reference sequence). The CDR3 has 15 residues. Deletions cut 1 base from V and 1 base from J, with 13 bases between. The CDR3 nucleotides are TGCAGTGCTAGAGTGGCTATGGGCTTCCAAGAGACCCAGTACTTC. Its protein product is CSARVAMGFQETQYF.

This clonotype showed up many times. V gene TRBV5-5 combines with J gene TRBJ1-5, with a weak D call TRBD1 (6 bases). Germline V gene lookup returns CDR1 SGHKS and CDR2 YYEKEE (reference sequence). This CDR3 spans 15 amino acids. V was clipped by 1 base and J by 1 base, with 9 bases between them. The CDR3: CASSLSGESNQPQHF. CDR3 coding DNA: TGTGCCAGCAGCTTGTCAGGGGAAAGCAATCAGCCCCAGCATTTT.

Note on this clonotype: The germline gene is not matched at one end of the junction; a read error may be the cause. V is TRBV7-7 and J is TRBJ2-7; D not resolved. This CDR3 has 14 residues. CDR1 SSHAT and CDR2 FNYEAQ come from the germline V gene (reference sequence). The CDR3 spells CASSLGRNSREQYF. The CDR3 nucleotides read TGTGCTAGCAGCTTGGGAAGGAACTCCCGCGAGCAGTACTTC.

This clonotype was seen many times. V gene TRBV5-1 combines with J gene TRBJ2-7, with no clear D. With 1 base removed from V and 0 bases from J, the gap between germline ends came to 8 bases. Germline assignment: CDR1 SGHRS and CDR2 YFSETQ. There are 14 residues in the CDR3. CDR3 sequence (DNA): TGCGCCAGCAGCTTGTACGTCAACTCCTACGAGCAGTACTTC. It yields the protein CASSLYVNSYEQYF. Full variable domain (outside the CDR3, taken from reference TRBV5-1 and TRBJ2-7): KAGVTQTPRYLIKTRGQQVTLSCSPISGHRSVSWYQQTPGQGLQFLFEYFSETQRNKGNFPGRFSGRQFSNSRSEMNVSTLELGDSALYLCASSLYVNSYEQYFGPGTRLTVT.

This clonotype was counted ten times or more. The chain is built from TRBV6-1 and TRBJ1-5, with TRBD1 identical over 9 bases. This CDR3 contains 13 residues. Germline V lookup: CDR1 MNHNS, CDR2 SASEGT. The V gene end was trimmed by 8 bases and the J gene end by 4 bases; junction bases not matched to a gene: 3. This chain's CDR3 is CASGDRANQPQHF. The CDR3 coding sequence is TGTGCCAGCGGGGACAGGGCGAATCAGCCCCAGCATTTT.

This clonotype was observed a few times. The V gene is TRBV4-2, the J gene TRBJ2-7; 9 nucleotides agree with TRBD2. This CDR3 has 16 residues. The germline V gene encodes CDR1 LGHNA and CDR2 YNFKEQ. Losses at the gene ends were 0 bases for V and 3 bases for J; bases not matched to a gene: 6. CDR3 protein: CASSQEVSGGHYEQYF. The CDR3 DNA sequence: TGTGCCAGCAGCCAAGAGGTTAGCGGGGGACACTACGAGCAGTACTTC.

This clonotype was counted only a few times. The gene calls are TRBV6-1 and TRBJ2-5; TRBD2 matches 11 bases. Germline trimming cut 5 bases from V and 7 bases from J; bases unmatched to any gene: 9. The CDR3 loop spans 15 amino acids. CDR1 and CDR2 (germline): MNHNS, SASEGT. For the CDR3, the DNA is TGTGCCAGCAGTCCCTTAGCGGGGGGGCCTCCGACCCAGTACTTC. Its translation: CASSPLAGGPPTQYF.

This clonotype was counted many times. V usage is TRBV12-3 or TRBV12-4 and J usage is TRBJ1-3; 8 bases map to TRBD1. The CDR3 is 14 amino acids. V lost 3 bases, J lost 5 bases, and 3 bases stayed unmatched. CDR3: CASSLTGERNTIYF. CDR3 nucleotides: TGTGCCAGCAGTTTGACAGGGGAGAGAAACACCATATATTTT.

In this sample, this clonotype turned up many times. The V call is TRBV24-1, the J call TRBJ1-1; D gene unclear. V lost 3 bases, J lost 2 bases, and 12 bases lay in between. Per the germline V gene, CDR1 is KGHDR and CDR2 is SFDVKD. This CDR3 has 15 amino acids. As DNA, the CDR3 is TGTGCCACCAGTGATCCCCAAAGGCCCAACACTGAAGCTTTCTTT. This codes for CATSDPQRPNTEAFF.

The sample holds many counts of this clonotype. The chain carries TRBV6-1 and TRBJ1-1; D not resolved. The CDR3 length is 11 residues. Germline V gene data show CDR1 as MNHNS and CDR2 as SASEGT. V shed 6 bases and J shed 7 bases, with 9 bases lying between them. The CDR3 spells CASRFYDEAFF. In DNA, the CDR3 is TGTGCCAGCAGGTTTTACGATGAAGCTTTCTTT.

This clonotype was recorded at least ten times. The V and J genes are TRBV28 and TRBJ2-7, with 10 bases identical to TRBD2. The J segment lost 7 bases and the V segment lost 1 base, leaving 4 bases of the junction unmatched. The CDR3 consists of 14 residues. CDR1 and CDR2 from the germline V gene are MDHEN and SYDVKM. DNA for the CDR3: TGTGCCAGCAGTTTATCTAGCGGGAGTGGGGAGCAGTACTTC. This codes for CASSLSSGSGEQYF.

This clonotype was seen only once. This chain uses TRBV28 with TRBJ2-7; D unclear. This CDR3 has 14 residues. In germline, CDR1 is MDHEN, CDR2 SYDVKM. V was cut by 5 bases and J by 2 bases, with 13 bases left in between. The CDR3 loop is CASSPHRETYEQYF. The CDR3 DNA sequence: TGTGCCAGCAGTCCCCACAGAGAAACCTACGAGCAGTACTTC.

This clonotype was observed at least ten times. The rearrangement joins TRBV13 to TRBJ1-5; D is unclear. This CDR3 spans 14 amino acids. Trimming cost V 6 bases and J 6 bases, with 15 bases left between them. CDR1 is PRHDT and CDR2 is FYEKMQ in the germline V gene (reference sequence). CDR3 nucleotide sequence: TGTGCCAGCAGTATAACTGGGAGCGGTCAGCCCCAGCATTTT. This gives the protein CASSITGSGQPQHF.

This clonotype was observed at least ten times. The genes are TRBV4-1 and TRBJ2-7; TRBD1 matches 10 bases. J gave up 2 bases and V 2 bases, and 9 bases lay outside the gene matches. Germline loops: CDR1 MGHRA, CDR2 YSYEKL. The CDR3 has 17 residues. The CDR3 coding sequence is TGCGCCAGCAGCCAATCGACAGGGGGCTTGGCGCCCTACGAGCAGTACTTC. Translation: CASSQSTGGLAPYEQYF.

In this sample, this clonotype turned up many times. The chain joins TRBV6-1 to TRBJ1-5; D is unclear. The CDR3 is 13 residues long. Germline CDR1 and CDR2: MNHNS and SASEGT. V was clipped by 3 bases and J by 6 bases, with 9 bases between them. Written as DNA, the CDR3 is TGTGCCAGCAGTGACAGAGGCTCTCAGCCCCAGCATTTT. Its translation: CASSDRGSQPQHF.

This clonotype has a handful of counts. This chain uses TRBV30 with TRBJ2-2; D is uncertain. V was clipped by 0 bases and J by 3 bases, with 5 bases between them. The CDR3 is 13 residues long. In germline, CDR1 is GTSNPN, CDR2 SVGIG (reference sequence). CDR3 in DNA: TGTGCCTGGAGTGTTTCTGACACCGGGGAGCTGTTTTTT. It yields the protein CAWSVSDTGELFF.

This clonotype was observed at least ten times. The genes are TRBV7-9 and TRBJ1-6; TRBD1 aligns across 7 bases. Germline V gene sequence: CDR1 SEHNR, CDR2 FQNEAQ (reference sequence). V lost 3 bases, J lost 9 bases, and 5 bases stayed unmatched. This CDR3 spans 14 amino acids. In DNA, the CDR3 is TGTGCCAGCAGCTTTTCCCAGGGGGGTTCACCCCTCCACTTT. Encoded protein: CASSFSQGGSPLHF. The complete variable domain, with remaining parts taken from reference TRBV7-9 and TRBJ1-6, reads DTGVSQNPRHKITKRGQNVTFRCDPISEHNRLYWYRQTLGQGPEFLTYFQNEAQLEKSRLLSDRFSAERPKGSFSTLEIQRTEQGDSAMYLCASSFSQGGSPLHFGNGTRLTVT.